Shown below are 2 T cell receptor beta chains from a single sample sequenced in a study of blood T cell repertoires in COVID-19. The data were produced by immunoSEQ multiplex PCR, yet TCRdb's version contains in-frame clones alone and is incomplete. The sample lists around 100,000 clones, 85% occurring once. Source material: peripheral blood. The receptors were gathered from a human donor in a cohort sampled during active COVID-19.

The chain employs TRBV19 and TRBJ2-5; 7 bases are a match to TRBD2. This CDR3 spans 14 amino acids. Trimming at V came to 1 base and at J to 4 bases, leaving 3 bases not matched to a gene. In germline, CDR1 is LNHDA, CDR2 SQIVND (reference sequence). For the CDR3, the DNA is TGTGCCAGTAGTATAGCAGGGAGGGGAGAGACCCAGTACTTC. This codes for CASSIAGRGETQYF. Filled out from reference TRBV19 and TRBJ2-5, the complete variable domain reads DGGITQSPKYLFRKEGQNVTLSCEQNLNHDAMYWYRQDPGQGLRLIYYSQIVNDFQKGDIAEGYSVSREKKESFPLTVTSAQKNPTAFYLCASSIAGRGETQYFGPGTRLLVL.

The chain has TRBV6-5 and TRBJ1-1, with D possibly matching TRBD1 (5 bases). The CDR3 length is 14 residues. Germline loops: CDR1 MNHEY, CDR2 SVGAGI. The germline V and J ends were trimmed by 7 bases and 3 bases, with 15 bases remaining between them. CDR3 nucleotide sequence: TGTGCCAGCACCTCCCCTTCAGGGTACACTGAAGCTTTCTTT. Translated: CASTSPSGYTEAFF.